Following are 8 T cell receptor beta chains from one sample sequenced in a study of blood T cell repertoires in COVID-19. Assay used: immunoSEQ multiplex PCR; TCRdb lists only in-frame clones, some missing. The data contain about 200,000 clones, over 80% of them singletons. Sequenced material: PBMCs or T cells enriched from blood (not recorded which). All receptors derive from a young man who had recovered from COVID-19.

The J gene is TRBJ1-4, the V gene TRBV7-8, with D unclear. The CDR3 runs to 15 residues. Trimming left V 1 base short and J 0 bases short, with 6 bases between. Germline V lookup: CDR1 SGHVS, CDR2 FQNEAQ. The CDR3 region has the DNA TGTGCCAGCAGCTTAGTCGGTGCAACTAATGAAAAACTGTTTTTT. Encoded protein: CASSLVGATNEKLFF.

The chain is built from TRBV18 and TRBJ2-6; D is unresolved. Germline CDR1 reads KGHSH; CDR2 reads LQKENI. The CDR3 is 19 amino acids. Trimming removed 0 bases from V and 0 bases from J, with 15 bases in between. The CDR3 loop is CASSPPELTLSSGANVLTF. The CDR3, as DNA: TGTGCCAGCTCACCACCGGAGCTCACTTTAAGCTCTGGGGCCAACGTCCTGACTTTC.

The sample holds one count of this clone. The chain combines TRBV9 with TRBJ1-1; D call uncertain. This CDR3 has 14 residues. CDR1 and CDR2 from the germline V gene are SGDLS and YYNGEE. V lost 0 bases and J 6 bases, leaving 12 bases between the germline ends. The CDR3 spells CASSVGGFGSEAFF. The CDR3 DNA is TGTGCCAGCAGCGTAGGTGGTTTTGGCTCTGAAGCTTTCTTT. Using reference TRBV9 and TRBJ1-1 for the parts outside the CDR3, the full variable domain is DSGVTQTPKHLITATGQRVTLRCSPRSGDLSVYWYQQSLDQGLQFLIQYYNGEERAKGNILERFSAQQFPDLHSELNLSSLELGDSALYFCASSVGGFGSEAFFGQGTRLTVV.

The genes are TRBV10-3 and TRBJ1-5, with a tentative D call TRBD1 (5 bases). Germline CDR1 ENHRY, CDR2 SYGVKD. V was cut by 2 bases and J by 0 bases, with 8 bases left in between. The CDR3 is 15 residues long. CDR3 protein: CAISEGHSSNQPQHF. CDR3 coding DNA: TGTGCCATCAGTGAGGGACATAGTAGCAATCAGCCCCAGCATTTT.

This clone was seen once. The CDR3 DNA sequence: TGTGCCAGTAGTATAGCACTAGCAGGCACCGGGGAGCTGTTTTTT. This gives the protein CASSIALAGTGELFF. The gene calls are TRBV19 and TRBJ2-2; D possibly corresponds to TRBD2 (6 bases). Germline lookup yields CDR1 LNHDA and CDR2 SQIVND (reference sequence). This CDR3 is built from 15 residues. V dropped 1 base and J dropped 4 bases, with 10 bases sitting between them. Complete variable domain (other parts from reference TRBV19 and TRBJ2-2): DGGITQSPKYLFRKEGQNVTLSCEQNLNHDAMYWYRQDPGQGLRLIYYSQIVNDFQKGDIAEGYSVSREKKESFPLTVTSAQKNPTAFYLCASSIALAGTGELFFGEGSRLTVL.

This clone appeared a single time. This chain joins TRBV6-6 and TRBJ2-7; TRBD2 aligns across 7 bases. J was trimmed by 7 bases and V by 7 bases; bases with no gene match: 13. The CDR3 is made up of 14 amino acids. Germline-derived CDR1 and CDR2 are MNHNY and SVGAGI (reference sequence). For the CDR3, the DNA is TGTGCCAGCACCCCAACGACTAGCTCCGCGGAGCAGTACTTC. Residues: CASTPTTSSAEQYF.

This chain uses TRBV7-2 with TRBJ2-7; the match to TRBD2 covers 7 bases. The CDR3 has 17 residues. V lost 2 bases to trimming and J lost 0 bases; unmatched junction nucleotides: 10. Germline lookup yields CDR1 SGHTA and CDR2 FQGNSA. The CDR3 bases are TGTGCCAGCAGCTTACTCCCCGGGGGGACGCACTCCTACGAGCAGTACTTC. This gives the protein CASSLLPGGTHSYEQYF. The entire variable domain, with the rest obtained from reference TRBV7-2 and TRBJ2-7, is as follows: GAGVSQSPSNKVTEKGKDVELRCDPISGHTALYWYRQSLGQGLEFLIYFQGNSAPDKSGLPSDRFSAERTGGSVSTLTIQRTQQEDSAVYLCASSLLPGGTHSYEQYFGPGTRLTVT.

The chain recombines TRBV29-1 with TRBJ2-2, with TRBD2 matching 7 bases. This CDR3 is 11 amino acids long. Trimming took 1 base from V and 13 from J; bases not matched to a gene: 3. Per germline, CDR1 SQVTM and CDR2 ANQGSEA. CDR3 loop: CSVEAPGGLFF. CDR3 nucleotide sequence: TGCAGCGTTGAAGCTCCGGGAGGGCTGTTTTTT.